The clone carrying this T cell receptor (beta chain) was observed a few times. TCR beta libraries were built with iRepertoire HTBI primers and Arm-PCR of CDR3 regions. One entry per CDR3 protein, called by TCRdb with MiXCR from the multiplex PCR reads. The sample carries under 500,000 distinct CDR3 sequences, about 15% recorded once. These data originate in a study of regulatory T cells in long-lasting Graves disease. The time point was: newly diagnosed GD, antithyroid drugs for less than 3 months. PBMCs were the source of the RNA used for TCR sequencing. Germline assignment: CDR1 MNHNS and CDR2 SASEGT. V was clipped by 5 bases and J by 1 base, with 18 bases between them. The CDR3 covers 18 residues. These data were likewise used in another study, on T cells in Graves' hyperthyroidism and ophthalmopathy.

This TCR was sampled from a young woman with Graves disease. Sequencing was performed on peripheral blood mononuclear cells (PBMCs), taken at new diagnosis, from a patient treated with antithyroid drugs. The chain uses TRBV6-1 and TRBJ2-6; weak D call: TRBD1 (5 bases). For the CDR3, the DNA is TGTGCCAGCAGTCACGACAGACTTACATTGTCTGGGGCCAACGTCCTGACTTTC. Its protein is CASSHDRLTLSGANVLTF.